The clone carrying this TCR beta chain has more than one count but fewer than ten. Its antigen remains unidentified. TCRdb re-analysed the reads in MiXCR, keeping a single row per CDR3 protein. Of about 740,000 distinct CDR3 sequences listed, 35% to 45% are singletons. This sample is drawn from a study of T cell repertoires in cytomegalovirus infection. Whole-study results and caveats: Clonotype analysis showed dominance of the ex vivo response by HLA-C-restricted CMV-specific TCR beta clonotypes.

V lost 5 bases and J 8 bases, leaving 13 bases between the germline ends. The CDR3 sequence is 13 residues long. The germline V gene encodes CDR1 SGHVS and CDR2 FQNEAQ. Sample: PBMCs. J is TRBJ2-1 and V is TRBV7-8; D unresolved. The TCR comes from a human donor in good health (CMV status not recorded). Some clones in this sample may be carry-over from other donors' samples. The CDR3: CASSPLIWDEQFF. The CDR3 coding sequence is TGTGCCAGCAGCCCGTTGATTTGGGATGAGCAGTTCTTC. Using reference TRBV7-8 and TRBJ2-1 for the parts outside the CDR3, the full variable domain is GAGVSQSPRYKVAKRGQDVALRCDPISGHVSLFWYQQALGQGPEFLTYFQNEAQLDKSGLPSDRFFAERPEGSVSTLKIQRTQQEDSAVYLCASSPLIWDEQFFGPGTRLTVL.